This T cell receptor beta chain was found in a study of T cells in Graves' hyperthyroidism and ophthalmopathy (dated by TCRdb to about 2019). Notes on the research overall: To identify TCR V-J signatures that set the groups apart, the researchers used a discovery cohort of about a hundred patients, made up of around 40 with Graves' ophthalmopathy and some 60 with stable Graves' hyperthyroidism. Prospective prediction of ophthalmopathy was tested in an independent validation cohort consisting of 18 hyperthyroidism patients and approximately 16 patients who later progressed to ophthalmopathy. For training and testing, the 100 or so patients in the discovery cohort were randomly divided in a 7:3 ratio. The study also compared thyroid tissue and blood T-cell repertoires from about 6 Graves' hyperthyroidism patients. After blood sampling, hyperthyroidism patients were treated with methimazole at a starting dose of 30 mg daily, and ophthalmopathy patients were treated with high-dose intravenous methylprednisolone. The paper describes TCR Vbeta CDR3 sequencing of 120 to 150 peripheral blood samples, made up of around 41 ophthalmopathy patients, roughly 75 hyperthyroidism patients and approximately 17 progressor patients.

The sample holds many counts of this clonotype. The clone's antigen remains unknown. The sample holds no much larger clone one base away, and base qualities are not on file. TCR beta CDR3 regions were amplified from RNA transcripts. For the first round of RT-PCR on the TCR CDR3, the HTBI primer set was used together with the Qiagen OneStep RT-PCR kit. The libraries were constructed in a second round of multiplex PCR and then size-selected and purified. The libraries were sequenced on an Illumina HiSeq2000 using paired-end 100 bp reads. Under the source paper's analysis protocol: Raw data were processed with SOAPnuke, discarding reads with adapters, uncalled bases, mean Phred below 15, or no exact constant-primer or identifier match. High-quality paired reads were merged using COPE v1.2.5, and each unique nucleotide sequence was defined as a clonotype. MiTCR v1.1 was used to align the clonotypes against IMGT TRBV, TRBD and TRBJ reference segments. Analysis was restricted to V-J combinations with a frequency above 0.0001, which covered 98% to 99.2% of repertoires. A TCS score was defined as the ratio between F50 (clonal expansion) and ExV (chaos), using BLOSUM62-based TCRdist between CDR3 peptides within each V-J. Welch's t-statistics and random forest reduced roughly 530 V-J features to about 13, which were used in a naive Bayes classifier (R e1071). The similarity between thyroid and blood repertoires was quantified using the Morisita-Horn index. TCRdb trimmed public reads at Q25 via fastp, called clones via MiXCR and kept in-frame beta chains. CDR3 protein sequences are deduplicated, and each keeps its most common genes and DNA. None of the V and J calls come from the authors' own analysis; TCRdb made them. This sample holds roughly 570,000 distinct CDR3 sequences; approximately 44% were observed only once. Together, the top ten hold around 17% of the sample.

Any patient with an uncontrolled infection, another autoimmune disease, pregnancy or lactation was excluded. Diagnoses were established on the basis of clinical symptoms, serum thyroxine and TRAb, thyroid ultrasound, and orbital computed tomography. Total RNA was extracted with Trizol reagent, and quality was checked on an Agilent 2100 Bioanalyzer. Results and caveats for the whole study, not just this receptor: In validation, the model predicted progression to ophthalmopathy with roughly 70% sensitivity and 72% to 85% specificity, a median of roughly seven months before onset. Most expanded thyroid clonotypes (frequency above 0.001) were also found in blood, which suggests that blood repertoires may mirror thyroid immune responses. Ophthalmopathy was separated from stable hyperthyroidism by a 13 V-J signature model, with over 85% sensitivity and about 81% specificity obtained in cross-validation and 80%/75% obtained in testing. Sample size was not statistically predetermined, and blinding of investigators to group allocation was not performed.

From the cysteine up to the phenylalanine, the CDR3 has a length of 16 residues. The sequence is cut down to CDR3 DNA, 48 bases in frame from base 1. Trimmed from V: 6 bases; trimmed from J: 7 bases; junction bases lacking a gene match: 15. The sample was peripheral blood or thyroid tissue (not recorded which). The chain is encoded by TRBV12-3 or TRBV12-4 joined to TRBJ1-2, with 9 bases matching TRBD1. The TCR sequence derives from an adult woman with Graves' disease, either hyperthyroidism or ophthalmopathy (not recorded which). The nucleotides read TGTGCCAGCAGCTTGACAGGGGGGGGATCGAGGGGTGGCTACACCTTC. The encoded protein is CASSLTGGGSRGGYTF.